The 9 T cell receptor beta chains given below trace back to one sample, sequenced in a study of T cell responses to AZD1222 COVID-19 vaccine. Produced via immunoSEQ multiplex PCR; TCRdb's table is partial and in-frame only. The table records 84,000 or so clones, approximately 89% of them present only once. Specimen: peripheral blood, collected on day 0 of AZD1222 vaccination. These receptors were collected from an adult in good health.

The chain recombines TRBV18 with TRBJ2-7; D gene ambiguous. Germline CDR1 is KGHSH and CDR2 is LQKENI. CDR3 length equals 12 residues. V was pared by 5 bases and J by 5 bases, with 10 bases between. The CDR3 DNA reads TGTGCCAGCTCATCGCGGAGAGACGAGCAGTACTTC. Amino acids: CASSSRRDEQYF.

The chain is built from TRBV15 and TRBJ2-1; 13 nucleotides line up with TRBD2. V dropped 0 bases and J dropped 7; count of bases not matched to a gene: 6. CDR1 and CDR2 from the germline V gene are LNHNV and YYDKDF (reference sequence). This CDR3 spans 17 amino acids. This CDR3 is CATSREMRTSGRNEQFF. The CDR3 bases are TGTGCCACCAGCAGAGAAATGAGGACTAGCGGGAGAAATGAGCAGTTCTTC.

This chain uses TRBV5-4 with TRBJ1-1; no clear D. This CDR3 has 14 residues. CDR1 is SGHNT, CDR2 YYREEE, per germline (reference sequence). Trimming took off 2 bases at V and 0 bases at J, with 8 bases between the two ends. In nucleotides, the CDR3 is TGTGCCAGCAGCTTTAAGAGCATGAACACTGAAGCTTTCTTT. Its translation is CASSFKSMNTEAFF.

The V call is TRBV29-1, the J call TRBJ2-7; 8 nucleotides match TRBD1. Germline CDR1 SQVTM, CDR2 ANQGSEA. The CDR3 covers 11 residues. J lost 4 bases, V lost 7 bases, and 3 bases had no gene match. The CDR3 region is CSGQGMYEQYF. The CDR3 DNA reads as TGCAGCGGACAGGGGATGTACGAGCAGTACTTC.

The J gene is TRBJ2-7, the V gene TRBV4-2, with 7 bases fitting TRBD1. This CDR3 comprises 15 residues. Germline V gene data show CDR1 as LGHNA and CDR2 as YNFKEQ. V was pared by 1 base and J by 2 bases, with 5 bases of the junction left unmatched. The CDR3 loop is CASSQVLQGTYEQYF. CDR3 coding DNA: TGTGCCAGCAGCCAAGTGTTACAGGGGACCTACGAGCAGTACTTC.

V is TRBV7-6 and J is TRBJ1-3; possibly TRBD1 for D (5 bases). Germline CDR1 and CDR2: SGHVS and FNYEAQ. Trimming stripped 3 bases from V and 0 bases from J, with 15 bases between. The CDR3 covers 17 residues. The CDR3, as DNA: TGTGCCAGCAGCTTCCTCAACCGACAGCTCTCTGGAAACACCATATATTTT. Its translation: CASSFLNRQLSGNTIYF.

V and J are TRBV28 and TRBJ1-2; no definite D call. The CDR3 is 11 residues long. Per the germline V gene, CDR1 is MDHEN and CDR2 is SYDVKM. Between the trimmed V and J ends, which lost 4 bases and 4 bases, there was a span of 4 bases. The DNA of the CDR3 is TGTGCCAGCAGTTCAGCCTATGGCTACACCTTC. Translating gives CASSSAYGYTF.

The V and J genes are TRBV21-1 and TRBJ1-4. TRBV21-1 is designated a pseudogene. This CDR3 is built from 16 residues. This CDR3 is CASSFDSRRENEKLFF. The CDR3 nucleotides read TGTGCCAGCAGTTTCGACTCCAGGCGGGAAAATGAAAAACTGTTTTTT.

The chain uses TRBV4-1 and TRBJ1-6, with D possibly TRBD1 on 5 matching bases. Trimming stripped 4 bases from V and 4 bases from J, with 11 bases between. CDR1 is MGHRA and CDR2 is YSYEKL in the germline V gene. The CDR3 totals 15 residues. The CDR3 nucleotides read TGCGCCAGCAGCCTTATAGGGGTGTATAATTCACCCCTCCACTTT. As protein: CASSLIGVYNSPLHF.